Below are 11 T cell receptor beta chains sequenced from a single sample in a study of blood T cell repertoires in COVID-19. The data were produced by immunoSEQ multiplex PCR, yet TCRdb's version contains in-frame clones alone and is incomplete. Among 310,000 or so clones listed, 70% to 90% were seen once. What was sequenced was PBMCs or T cells enriched from blood (not recorded which). These receptors originate from a woman between 18 and 29 years old who had recovered from COVID-19.

The chain recombines TRBV2 with TRBJ1-1, with D possibly matching TRBD1 (6 bases). V lost 1 base, J lost 4 bases, and 13 bases lay in between. Germline CDR1 is SNHLY and CDR2 is FYNNEI. The CDR3 runs 15 residues. CDR3 sequence (DNA): TGTGCCAGCAGTGAAGATGCAGGGGCGGGCACTGAAGCTTTCTTT. Translation gives CASSEDAGAGTEAFF.

The J gene is TRBJ2-3, the V gene TRBV11-1; D call uncertain. Looked up from germline, CDR1 is SGHAT and CDR2 is FQDESV (reference sequence). V was cut by 5 bases and J by 2 bases, with 14 bases left in between. The CDR3 covers 15 residues. Here the CDR3 reads CASSAAWPYTDTQYF. In nucleotides, the CDR3 is TGTGCCAGCAGCGCCGCCTGGCCTTACACAGATACGCAGTATTTT.

This chain joins TRBV5-3 and TRBJ2-7; TRBD2 matches 13 bases. Being an ORF, TRBV5-3 has a function that is uncertain. This CDR3 is 22 amino acids long. The V segment lost 4 bases and the J segment 5 bases; nucleotides outside the gene matches: 27. Here the CDR3 reads CARSPTLFPGLAGTSLRDEQYF. The CDR3 DNA sequence: TGTGCCAGAAGCCCTACTCTATTCCCGGGACTAGCGGGAACTTCTTTGCGGGACGAGCAGTACTTC.

This sequence joins TRBV18 and TRBJ2-3; tentative D call: TRBD1 (6 bases). CDR1 is KGHSH and CDR2 is LQKENI in the germline V gene. The length of the CDR3 is 21 residues. The V gene lost 4 bases and the J gene lost 1 base, with 30 bases spanning the gap. CDR3 amino acids: CASSRDGGLSGVFLGTDTQYF. CDR3 DNA sequence: TGTGCCAGCTCACGCGATGGCGGGTTGTCAGGGGTGTTCCTAGGCACAGATACGCAGTATTTT.

CDR3 DNA: TGTGCCAGCAGTACAGGAAACACCATATATTTT. Protein: CASSTGNTIYF. V gene TRBV11-2 combines with J gene TRBJ1-3; no firm D call. The length of the CDR3 is 11 residues. The V gene's germline CDR1 is SGHAT and CDR2 FQNNGV. Trimming took 6 bases from V and 4 from J, leaving 4 bases between them.

This sequence joins TRBV6-4 and TRBJ1-5; the D gene is possibly TRBD1 (5 bases). Germline loops: CDR1 MRHNA, CDR2 SNTAGT. This CDR3 has 13 residues. V shed 4 bases and J shed 1 base, with 5 bases lying between them. The CDR3 bases are TGTGCCAGCAGTGCAGGGAGCAATCAGCCCCAGCATTTT. Translation: CASSAGSNQPQHF.

The chain employs TRBV28 and TRBJ1-1; 7 positions agree with TRBD1. The germline gives CDR1 MDHEN, CDR2 SYDVKM. Losses at the gene ends were 5 bases for V and 1 base for J; bases not matched to a gene: 10. The CDR3 totals 16 residues. CDR3 sequence (DNA): TGTGCCAGCAGTATCCTTTCAGGGGGAGCGAACACTGAAGCTTTCTTT. Protein: CASSILSGGANTEAFF.

The DNA for the CDR3 is TGTGCCACCAGTGATTACAGGGGGCCGACTTCCTACGAGCAGTACTTC. As protein: CATSDYRGPTSYEQYF. This chain connects TRBV24-1 to TRBJ2-7; TRBD1 matches at 9 bases. The CDR3 loop spans 16 amino acids. The V gene end was trimmed by 2 bases and the J gene end by 1 base; junction bases not matched to a gene: 5. Germline-derived CDR1 and CDR2 are KGHDR and SFDVKD.

This chain connects TRBV2 to TRBJ2-2, with D possibly TRBD2 on 5 matching bases. This CDR3 comprises 14 residues. CDR1 is SNHLY, CDR2 FYNNEI, per germline. Trimming cost V 4 bases and J 7 bases, with 13 bases left between them. The CDR3 DNA follows: TGTGCCAGCAGTGTTCGACTAACGGGCGGGGAGCTGTTTTTT. Residues: CASSVRLTGGELFF. Based on the CDR3 plus reference TRBV2 and TRBJ2-2, the full variable domain is EPEVTQTPSHQVTQMGQEVILRCVPISNHLYFYWYRQILGQKVEFLVSFYNNEISEKSEIFDDQFSVERPDGSNFTLKIRSTKLEDSAMYFCASSVRLTGGELFFGEGSRLTVL.

The chain has TRBV5-6 and TRBJ1-1, with D perhaps TRBD1 (5 bases). The CDR3 runs to 16 residues. Between the trimmed V and J ends, which lost 4 bases and 1 base, there was a span of 17 bases. CDR1 and CDR2 from the germline V gene are SGHDT and YYEEEE. The CDR3 loop reads CASSPSGGSGNTEAFF. The CDR3 DNA is TGTGCCAGCAGCCCCTCGGGGGGGTCGGGGAACACTGAAGCTTTCTTT.

The V and J genes are TRBV7-6 and TRBJ1-1; 9 bases line up with TRBD1. The CDR3 is 17 amino acids. Germline V CDR1 and CDR2: SGHVS, FNYEAQ. The ends lost 1 base at V and 1 base at J; junction bases unmatched: 7. CDR3 protein: CASSLELGTGWNTEAFF. DNA of the CDR3: TGTGCCAGCAGCTTAGAGCTAGGGACAGGGTGGAACACTGAAGCTTTCTTT.